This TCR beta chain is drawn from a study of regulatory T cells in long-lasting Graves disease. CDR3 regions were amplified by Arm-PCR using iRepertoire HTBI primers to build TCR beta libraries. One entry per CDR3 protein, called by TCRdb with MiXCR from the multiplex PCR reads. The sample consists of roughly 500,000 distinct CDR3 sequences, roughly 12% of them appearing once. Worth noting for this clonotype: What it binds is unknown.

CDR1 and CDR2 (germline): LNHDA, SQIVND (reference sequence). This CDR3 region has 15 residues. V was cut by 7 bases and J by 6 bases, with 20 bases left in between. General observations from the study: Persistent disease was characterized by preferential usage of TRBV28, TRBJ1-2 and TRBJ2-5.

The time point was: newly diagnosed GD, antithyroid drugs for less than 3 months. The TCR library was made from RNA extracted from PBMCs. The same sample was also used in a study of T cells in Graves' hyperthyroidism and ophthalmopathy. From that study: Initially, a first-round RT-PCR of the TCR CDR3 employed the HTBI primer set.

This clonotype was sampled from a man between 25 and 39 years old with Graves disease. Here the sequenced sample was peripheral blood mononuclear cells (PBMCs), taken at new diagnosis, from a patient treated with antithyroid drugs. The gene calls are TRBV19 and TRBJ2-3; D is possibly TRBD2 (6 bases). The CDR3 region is CASKLGGTGLDTQYF. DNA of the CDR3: TGTGCCAGTAAGCTAGGCGGGACTGGGCTCGATACGCAGTATTTT.